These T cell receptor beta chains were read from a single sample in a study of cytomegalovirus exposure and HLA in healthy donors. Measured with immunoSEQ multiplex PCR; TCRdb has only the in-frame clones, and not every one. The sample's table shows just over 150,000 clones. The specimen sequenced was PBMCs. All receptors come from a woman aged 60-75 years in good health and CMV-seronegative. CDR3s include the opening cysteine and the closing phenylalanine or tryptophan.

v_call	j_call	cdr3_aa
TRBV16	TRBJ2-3	CASSPRGGEDTQYF
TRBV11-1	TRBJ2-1	CASSFAGVYNEQFF
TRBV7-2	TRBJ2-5	CASTLRRETQYF
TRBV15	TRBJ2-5	CATFGGQKETQYF
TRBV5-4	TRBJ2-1	CASSLSSSLAAYYNEQFF
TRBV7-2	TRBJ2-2	CASSSRTSGRNTGELFF
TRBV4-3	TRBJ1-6	CASSQERVRNNSPLHF
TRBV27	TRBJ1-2	CASSEAGRGGYTF
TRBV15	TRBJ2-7	CATSTQRGGVSYEQYF
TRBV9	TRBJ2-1	CASSPTSTSGGANEQFF
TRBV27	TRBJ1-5	CASSPSRNQPQHF
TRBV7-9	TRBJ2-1	CASSSVSSGGVHEQFF
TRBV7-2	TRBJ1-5	CASSLASKNQPQHF
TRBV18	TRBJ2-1	CASSPLAGDYNEQFF
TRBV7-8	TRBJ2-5	CASRTGDLQETQYF
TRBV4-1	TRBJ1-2	CASSLGGNYGYTF
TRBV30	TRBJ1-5	CAWSEGHSNQPQHF
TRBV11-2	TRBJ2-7	CASSLGGTSEQYF
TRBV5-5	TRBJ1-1	CASSLEPTGVAEAFF
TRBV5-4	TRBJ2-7	CASSPAAGQEIYEQYF
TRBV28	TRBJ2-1	CASSSRLAGDYNEQFF
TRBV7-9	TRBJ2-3	CASSSGLAGGPGSDTQYF
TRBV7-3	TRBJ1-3	CASSRTGDPGNTIYF
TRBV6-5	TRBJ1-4	CASSWGEKLFF
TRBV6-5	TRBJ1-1	CASGDFMNTEAFF
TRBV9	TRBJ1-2	CASSKGDANYGYTF
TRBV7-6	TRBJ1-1	CASSLGQNTEAFF
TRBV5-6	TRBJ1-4	CASSLGQGAHGEKLFF
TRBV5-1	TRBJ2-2	CASSSQPAGELFF
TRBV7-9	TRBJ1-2	CASSLDGTAGYTF
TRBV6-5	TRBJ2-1	CASSYSREEYNEQFF
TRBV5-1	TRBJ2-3	CASSEGGTIRTDTQYF
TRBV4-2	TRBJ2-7	CASSQVGVEGYEQYF
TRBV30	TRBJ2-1	CAWSRLAGGNEQFF
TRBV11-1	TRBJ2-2	CASSYRGRPSTGELFF
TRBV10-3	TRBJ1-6	CAITGTGPNSPLHF
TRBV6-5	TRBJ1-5	CASSYSKGAGQPQHF
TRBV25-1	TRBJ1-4	CASSAGQGKEKLFF
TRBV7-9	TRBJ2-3	CASSWGVPSTDTQYF
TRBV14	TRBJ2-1	CASSQRRGGAYNEQFF
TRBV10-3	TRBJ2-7	CAIGLADPPGEQYF
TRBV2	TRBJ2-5	CASTFAAETQYF
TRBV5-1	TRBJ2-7	CASSLAGGQYYEQYF
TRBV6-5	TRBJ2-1	CASSYQGPSYNEQFF
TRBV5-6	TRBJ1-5	CASSLGYRGTNQPQHF
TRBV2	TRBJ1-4	CASSEGPSDRGNEKLFF
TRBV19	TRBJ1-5	CASSTGHLVNQPQHF
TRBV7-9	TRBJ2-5	CASSLTSGSETQYF
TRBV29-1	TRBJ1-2	CSVEQAGAGYGYTF
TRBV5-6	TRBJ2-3	CASSPDREADTQYF
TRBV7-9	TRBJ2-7	CASSLAGGPYEQYF
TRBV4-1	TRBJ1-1	CASSLRDTTEAFF
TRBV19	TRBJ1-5	CASSIGAVRQPQHF
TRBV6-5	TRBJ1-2	CASSISGSSYGYTF
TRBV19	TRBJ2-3	CASSKVSGGATDTQYF
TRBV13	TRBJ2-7	CASSLRASDNYEQYF
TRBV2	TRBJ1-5	CASRRPGQYSNQPQHF